A single TCR beta chain is shown here with its context. Its matching antigen is unknown. This sample was included in a study of T cell responses to AZD1222 COVID-19 vaccine. General study results and limits: Regions 160-218 and 743-854 held dominance among vaccine-associated CD4 TCRs, which spanned spike. Repertoires were obtained only post-peak T cell response.

Using immunoSEQ multiplex PCR, the repertoire was profiled, and TCRdb retains in-frame clones only, with some absent. This table has 89,000 or so clones, over 80% appearing once. Germline V gives CDR1 MDHEN, CDR2 SYDVKM. The CDR3 loop spans 16 amino acids. Deletions cut 8 bases from V and 1 base from J, with 19 bases between. V is TRBV28 and J is TRBJ2-3; TRBD2 might be the D (6 bases). The sample here was peripheral blood, taken 28 days after the second AZD1222 dose. The TCR originated in an adult who received the AZD1222 COVID-19 vaccine. The CDR3 here is CASLSYSGLRTDTQYF. The DNA of the CDR3 is TGTGCCAGCCTTTCCTATTCGGGACTCCGCACAGATACGCAGTATTTT. Variable domain in full (rest from reference TRBV28 and TRBJ2-3): DVKVTQSSRYLVKRTGEKVFLECVQDMDHENMFWYRQDPGLGLRLIYFSYDVKMKEKGDIPEGYSVSREKKERFSLILESASTNQTSMYLCASLSYSGLRTDTQYFGPGTRLTVL.